This T cell receptor (beta chain) stems from a study of blood T cell repertoires in COVID-19. Per germline, CDR1 MNHEY and CDR2 SVGAGI. V was cut by 0 bases and J by 7 bases, with 12 bases left in between. The CDR3 length is 14 residues. The protocol was immunoSEQ multiplex PCR, while the TCRdb copy is restricted to in-frame clones and leaves out a portion. The sample consists of roughly 150,000 clones, about four fifths of them appearing once. The sequencing input was peripheral blood. The clonotype comes from a human donor in a cohort sampled during active COVID-19. This sequence joins TRBV6-5 and TRBJ1-2; no reliable D call. CDR3 nucleotides: TGTGCCAGCAGTTACTCGTCGGGAAACGGTGGCTACACCTTC. Amino acids: CASSYSSGNGGYTF.